A single sample is the source of the 9 T cell receptor beta chains below, sequenced in a study of response to subunit inactivated influenza vaccine. TCRdb ran MiXCR on the RT-PCR reads and lists one entry per CDR3 protein. The top ten hold about 12% of the sample, which has around 480,000 distinct CDR3 sequences, approximately 9.9% seen once. The source material was PBMCs from blood, sampled around seven weeks after vaccination. The source is a man aged 50 to 59 who received an inactivated influenza vaccine.

The V call is TRBV7-2, the J call TRBJ2-1, with 9 bases matching TRBD2. With 3 bases clipped from V and 0 bases from J, the junction kept 9 bases outside the gene matches. Germline V gives CDR1 SGHTA, CDR2 FQGNSA. The CDR3 extends over 18 amino acids. CDR3 region: CASSFTPSLAGSYNEQFF. Written as DNA, the CDR3 is TGTGCCAGCAGCTTTACCCCCTCACTAGCGGGCTCCTACAATGAGCAGTTCTTC. The entire variable domain, with the rest obtained from reference TRBV7-2 and TRBJ2-1, is as follows: GAGVSQSPSNKVTEKGKDVELRCDPISGHTALYWYRQSLGQGLEFLIYFQGNSAPDKSGLPSDRFSAERTGGSVSTLTIQRTQQEDSAVYLCASSFTPSLAGSYNEQFFGPGTRLTVL.

Notes on this clonotype: The junction differs from germline at one of its ends, possibly a read error. The V and J genes are TRBV5-1 and TRBJ2-1; the D call may be TRBD1 or TRBD2 (5 bases each). This CDR3 contains 16 residues. Per germline, CDR1 SGHRS and CDR2 YFSETQ. The CDR3 region is CAGSLALEGIGNEQFF. The CDR3 region has the DNA TGCGCCGGCAGCTTGGCTTTAGAGGGGATAGGCAATGAGCAGTTCTTC.

This clonotype was seen only a few times. The chain couples TRBV10-3 to TRBJ2-7; TRBD1 matches 11 bases. This CDR3 comprises 13 residues. V shed 8 bases, J shed 7 bases, and the junction held 7 bases outside the gene matches. Germline values: CDR1 ENHRY, CDR2 SYGVKD. The CDR3 here is CAIRTGGSQEQYF. CDR3 nucleotide sequence: TGTGCCATCCGGACAGGGGGCTCCCAGGAGCAGTACTTC.

The chain combines TRBV5-6 with TRBJ2-2, with D tentatively TRBD2 (5 bases). CDR3 length: 13 residues. V lost 2 bases, J lost 11 bases, and 13 bases lay in between. CDR1 is SGHDT and CDR2 is YYEEEE in the germline V gene. CDR3 in amino acids: CASSLERPGELFF. DNA of the CDR3: TGTGCCAGCAGCTTAGAACGTCCGGGAGAGCTGTTTTTT.

This clonotype was observed a handful of times. The genes are TRBV29-1 and TRBJ1-2; D may be TRBD1 (6 bases). CDR3 length equals 12 residues. Germline V CDR1 and CDR2: SQVTM, ANQGSEA. V lost 6 bases to trimming and J lost 6 bases, with 14 bases between them. In DNA, the CDR3 is TGCAGCGTGACGGGCGGGGGCAATGGCTACACCTTC. Translating gives CSVTGGGNGYTF. The full variable domain, with the rest looked up from reference TRBV29-1 and TRBJ1-2, is SAVISQKPSRDICQRGTSLTIQCQVDSQVTMMFWYRQQPGQSLTLIATANQGSEATYESGFVIDKFPISRPNLTFSTLTVSNMSPEDSSIYLCSVTGGGNGYTFGSGTRLTVV.

The table lists this clonotype with many counts. The CDR3 protein is CASSFGSEEDTQYF. The CDR3 DNA is TGTGCCAGCAGCTTTGGGTCGGAGGAAGATACGCAGTATTTT. The rearrangement uses TRBV7-2 and TRBJ2-3; the D gene is possibly TRBD2 (5 bases). V dropped 3 bases and J dropped 5 bases, with 12 bases sitting between them. Germline V lookup: CDR1 SGHTA, CDR2 FQGNSA. This CDR3 region has 14 residues.

The chain carries TRBV29-1 and TRBJ2-3; TRBD1 or TRBD2 may be the D gene (6 bases each). V was shortened by 5 bases and J by 2 bases, with 14 bases between the two germline ends. The V gene's germline CDR1 is SQVTM and CDR2 ANQGSEA. The CDR3 totals 14 residues. The CDR3 protein is CSVFGGAITDTQYF. The CDR3 DNA sequence: TGCAGCGTTTTCGGGGGCGCGATCACAGATACGCAGTATTTT.

This clonotype was seen more than once but under ten times. The rearrangement joins TRBV5-1 to TRBJ2-2, with 7 bases fitting TRBD2. Trimming cost V 6 bases and J 5 bases; bases outside gene matches: 7. Germline CDR1 reads SGHRS; CDR2 reads YFSETQ. The CDR3 loop spans 14 amino acids. The CDR3 coding sequence is TGCGCCAGCAAGGAGACTAGCTTTACCGGGGAGCTGTTTTTT. Protein: CASKETSFTGELFF. Full variable domain (rest looked up from reference TRBV5-1 and TRBJ2-2): KAGVTQTPRYLIKTRGQQVTLSCSPISGHRSVSWYQQTPGQGLQFLFEYFSETQRNKGNFPGRFSGRQFSNSRSEMNVSTLELGDSALYLCASKETSFTGELFFGEGSRLTVL.

The sample holds a few counts of this clonotype. V is TRBV5-1 and J is TRBJ2-5; unclear D gene. V shed 7 bases and J shed 5 bases, with 27 bases lying between them. From germline, CDR1 is SGHRS and CDR2 YFSETQ. The CDR3 length is 17 residues. The CDR3: CASRSLALKGQLETQYF. The CDR3 nucleotides are TGCGCCAGCCGGAGTTTGGCCCTAAAAGGCCAATTGGAGACCCAGTACTTC.